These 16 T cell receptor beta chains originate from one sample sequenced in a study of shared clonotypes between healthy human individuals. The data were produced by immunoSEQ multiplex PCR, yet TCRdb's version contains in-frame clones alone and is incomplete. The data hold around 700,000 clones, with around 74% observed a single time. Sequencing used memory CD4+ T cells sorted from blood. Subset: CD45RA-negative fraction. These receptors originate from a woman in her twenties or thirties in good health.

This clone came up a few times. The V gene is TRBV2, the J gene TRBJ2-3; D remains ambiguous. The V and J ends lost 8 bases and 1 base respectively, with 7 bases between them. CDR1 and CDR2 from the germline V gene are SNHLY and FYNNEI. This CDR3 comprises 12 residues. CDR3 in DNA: TGTGCCAGCCGGATGGGCACAGATACGCAGTATTTT. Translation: CASRMGTDTQYF.

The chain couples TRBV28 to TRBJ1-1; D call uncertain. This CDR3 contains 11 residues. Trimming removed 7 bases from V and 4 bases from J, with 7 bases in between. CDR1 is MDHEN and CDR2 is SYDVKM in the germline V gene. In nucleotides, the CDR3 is TGTGCCAGCACCGGACCCACTGAAGCTTTCTTT. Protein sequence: CASTGPTEAFF.

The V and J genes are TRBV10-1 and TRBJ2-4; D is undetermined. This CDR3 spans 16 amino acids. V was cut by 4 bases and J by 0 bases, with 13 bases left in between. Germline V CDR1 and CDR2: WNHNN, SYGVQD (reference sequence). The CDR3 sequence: CASSVRHLEAKNIQYF. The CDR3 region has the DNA TGCGCCAGCAGTGTACGCCATCTCGAAGCCAAAAACATTCAGTACTTC.

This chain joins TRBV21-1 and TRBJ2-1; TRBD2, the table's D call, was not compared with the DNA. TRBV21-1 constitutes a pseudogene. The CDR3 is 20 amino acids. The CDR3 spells CASPPRGSSGGTSVNNEQFF. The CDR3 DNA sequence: TGTGCCAGCCCTCCCAGGGGGTCATCCGGCGGGACTAGCGTAAACAATGAGCAGTTCTTC.

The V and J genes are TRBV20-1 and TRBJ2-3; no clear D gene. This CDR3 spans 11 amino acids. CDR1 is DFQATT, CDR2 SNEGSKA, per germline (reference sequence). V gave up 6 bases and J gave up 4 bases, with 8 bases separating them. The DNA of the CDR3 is TGCAGTGCCCTTGGGCCAGATACGCAGTATTTT. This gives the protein CSALGPDTQYF.

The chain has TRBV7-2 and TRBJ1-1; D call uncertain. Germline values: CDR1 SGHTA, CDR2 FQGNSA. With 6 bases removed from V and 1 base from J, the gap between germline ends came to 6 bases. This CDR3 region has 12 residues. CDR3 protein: CASRGWNTEAFF. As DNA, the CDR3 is TGTGCCAGCAGGGGCTGGAACACTGAAGCTTTCTTT.

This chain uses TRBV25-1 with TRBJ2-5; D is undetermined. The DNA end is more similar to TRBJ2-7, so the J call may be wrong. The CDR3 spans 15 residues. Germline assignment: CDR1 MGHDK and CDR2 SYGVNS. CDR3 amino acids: CASSPRTGITYEQYF. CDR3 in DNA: TGTGCCAGCAGTCCAAGGACGGGTATTACCTACGAGCAGTACTTC.

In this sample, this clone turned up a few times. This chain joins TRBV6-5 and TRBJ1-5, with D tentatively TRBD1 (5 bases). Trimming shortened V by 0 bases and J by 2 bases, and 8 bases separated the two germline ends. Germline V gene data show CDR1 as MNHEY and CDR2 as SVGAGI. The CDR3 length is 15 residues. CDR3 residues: CASSYSQGGNQPQHF. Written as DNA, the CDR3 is TGTGCCAGCAGTTACTCGCAGGGAGGCAATCAGCCCCAGCATTTT.

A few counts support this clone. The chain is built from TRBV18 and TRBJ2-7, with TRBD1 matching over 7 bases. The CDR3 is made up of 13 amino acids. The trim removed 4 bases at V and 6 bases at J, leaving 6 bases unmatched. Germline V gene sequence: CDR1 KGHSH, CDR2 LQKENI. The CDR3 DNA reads TGTGCCAGCTCACTACTAGACAGGGCCGAGCAGTACTTC. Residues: CASSLLDRAEQYF.

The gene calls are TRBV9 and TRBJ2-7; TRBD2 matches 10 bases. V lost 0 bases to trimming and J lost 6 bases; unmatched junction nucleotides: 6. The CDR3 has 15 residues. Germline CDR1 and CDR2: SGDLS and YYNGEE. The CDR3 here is CASSVAASGSFEQYF. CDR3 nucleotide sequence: TGTGCCAGCAGCGTAGCGGCTAGCGGGAGCTTCGAGCAGTACTTC.

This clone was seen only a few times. The CDR3 DNA sequence: TGTGCCAGCAGTTTAGCACAGGGGGGAGATACGCAGTATTTT. Protein: CASSLAQGGDTQYF. The chain carries TRBV28 and TRBJ2-3; 8 nucleotides match TRBD1. Germline CDR1 is MDHEN and CDR2 is SYDVKM. Trimming at V came to 2 bases and at J to 5 bases, leaving 3 bases not matched to a gene. This CDR3 comprises 14 residues.

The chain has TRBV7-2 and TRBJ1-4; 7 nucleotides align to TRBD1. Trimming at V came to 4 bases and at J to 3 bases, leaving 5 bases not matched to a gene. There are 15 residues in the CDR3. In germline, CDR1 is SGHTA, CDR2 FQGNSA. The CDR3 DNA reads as TGTGCCAGCAGCTCGGGGGACAGTTCTAATGAAAAACTGTTTTTT. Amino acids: CASSSGDSSNEKLFF. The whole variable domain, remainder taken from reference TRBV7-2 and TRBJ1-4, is GAGVSQSPSNKVTEKGKDVELRCDPISGHTALYWYRQSLGQGLEFLIYFQGNSAPDKSGLPSDRFSAERTGGSVSTLTIQRTQQEDSAVYLCASSSGDSSNEKLFFGSGTQLSVL.

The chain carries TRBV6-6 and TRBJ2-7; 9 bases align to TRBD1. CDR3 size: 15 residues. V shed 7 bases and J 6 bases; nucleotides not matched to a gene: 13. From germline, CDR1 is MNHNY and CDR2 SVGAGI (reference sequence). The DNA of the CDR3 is TGTGCCAGCACTCCCGGCGGGACAGGGTCCATCGAGCAGTACTTC. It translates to CASTPGGTGSIEQYF.

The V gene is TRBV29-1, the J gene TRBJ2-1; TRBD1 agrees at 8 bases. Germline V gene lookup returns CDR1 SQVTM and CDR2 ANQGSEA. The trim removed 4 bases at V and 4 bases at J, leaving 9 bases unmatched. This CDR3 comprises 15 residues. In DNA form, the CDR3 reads TGCAGCGTTGGATTGGGGACAGGAGATTACAATGAGCAGTTCTTC. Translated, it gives CSVGLGTGDYNEQFF.

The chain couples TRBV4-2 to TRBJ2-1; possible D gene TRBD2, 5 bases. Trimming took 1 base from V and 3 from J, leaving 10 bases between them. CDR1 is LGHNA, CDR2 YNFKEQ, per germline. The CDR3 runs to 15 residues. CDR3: CASSQAGSNYNEQFF. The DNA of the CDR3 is TGTGCCAGCAGCCAAGCGGGATCGAACTACAATGAGCAGTTCTTC.

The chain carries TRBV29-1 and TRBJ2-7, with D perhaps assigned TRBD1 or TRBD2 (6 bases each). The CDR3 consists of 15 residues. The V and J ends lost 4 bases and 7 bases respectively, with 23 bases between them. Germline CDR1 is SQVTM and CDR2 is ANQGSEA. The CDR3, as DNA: TGCAGCGTTGTCCTCACGACAGGACGGGGGATGGAGCAGTACTTC. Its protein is CSVVLTTGRGMEQYF.